The TCR beta chain under discussion was sequenced for a study of long-term antiretroviral therapy in people with HIV. The CDR3 has 14 amino acids. Trimming took 5 bases from V and 0 from J, leaving 8 bases between them. In germline, CDR1 is SNHLY, CDR2 FYNNEI. The authors ran the immunoSEQ assay, v3.0, at survey level. Assay: immunoSEQ multiplex PCR; the TCRdb copy retains only in-frame clones and omits some. The sample shows approximately 35,000 clones, around 94% of them seen only once. The samples comprised about 0.85-11 million cryopreserved PBMC ahead of DNA extraction. This sequence was found in a woman between 45 and 60 years old with HIV. The source material was unsorted PBMCs, sampled 5 to 5.5 years after starting antiretroviral therapy. This chain joins TRBV2 and TRBJ2-1; D is uncertain. CDR3 nucleotide sequence: TGTGCCAGCAGTCTTTTGAGCTCCTACAATGAGCAGTTCTTC. It yields the protein CASSLLSSYNEQFF.